Listed here are 6 T cell receptor beta chains from one sample, sequenced in a study of blood T cells in healthy people across ages. A J-beta primer mix and a sample-barcoded 5' primer were used in a second PCR of about 7 to 11 cycles. TCRdb re-called the 5' RACE reads with MiXCR, one entry per CDR3 protein. The sample lists about 1.1 million distinct CDR3 sequences; less than 45% were seen once. Sequenced: blood. The receptors derive from a man younger than 35 in good health.

The CDR3 protein is CSVENRGGNTEAFF. Here the CDR3 DNA reads TGCAGCGTTGAGAACAGGGGTGGGAACACTGAAGCTTTCTTT. The V gene is TRBV29-1, the J gene TRBJ1-1; 7 bases align to TRBD1. Germline trimming cut 3 bases from V and 1 base from J; bases unmatched to any gene: 5. From germline, CDR1 is SQVTM and CDR2 ANQGSEA. The CDR3 extends over 14 amino acids.

The rearrangement uses TRBV12-3 or TRBV12-4 and TRBJ2-1; perhaps TRBD2 as D (6 bases). Trimming left V 3 bases short and J 4 bases short, with 13 bases between. This CDR3 has 15 amino acids. The CDR3 is CASSFGGALYNEQFF. Here the CDR3 DNA reads TGTGCCAGCAGTTTCGGAGGGGCCCTTTACAATGAGCAGTTCTTC.

This clonotype came up a few times. J is TRBJ1-5 and V is TRBV5-1; no reliable D call. This CDR3 has 14 amino acids. With 2 bases removed from V and 6 bases from J, the gap between germline ends came to 12 bases. Germline values: CDR1 SGHRS, CDR2 YFSETQ. The chain's CDR3 is CASSFYEMGQPQHF. Written as DNA, the CDR3 is TGCGCCAGCAGCTTCTACGAGATGGGTCAGCCCCAGCATTTT.

This clonotype was recorded a few times. The rearrangement uses TRBV7-9 and TRBJ2-4, with D possibly TRBD1 on 7 matching bases. Germline CDR1 SEHNR, CDR2 FQNEAQ (reference sequence). Trimming left V 5 bases short and J 6 bases short, with 17 bases between. The CDR3 totals 15 residues. Here the CDR3 reads CASSRGGTAANIQYF. CDR3 nucleotides: TGTGCCAGCAGCAGAGGGGGGACAGCGGCAAACATTCAGTACTTC.

This chain connects TRBV11-2 to TRBJ2-1; D perhaps matches TRBD2 (7 bases). The germline CDR1 and CDR2 sequences are SGHAT and FQNNGV. The V and J ends lost 4 bases and 5 bases respectively, with 15 bases between them. This CDR3 spans 15 amino acids. CDR3 amino acids: CASSSVQGGDNEQFF. CDR3 DNA sequence: TGTGCCAGCAGCTCAGTACAGGGAGGGGACAATGAGCAGTTCTTC.

On this clonotype itself: Relative to the germline gene, one junction end is altered; a read error may explain this. The chain combines TRBV20-1 with TRBJ1-5; TRBD1 is a possible D gene (6 bases). The CDR3 covers 13 residues. In germline, CDR1 is DFQATT, CDR2 SNEGSKA (reference sequence). In DNA form, the CDR3 reads TGCAGTGCCCGGAAGGGGGGCAATCGGCCCCAGCATTTT. Translated, it gives CSARKGGNRPQHF.